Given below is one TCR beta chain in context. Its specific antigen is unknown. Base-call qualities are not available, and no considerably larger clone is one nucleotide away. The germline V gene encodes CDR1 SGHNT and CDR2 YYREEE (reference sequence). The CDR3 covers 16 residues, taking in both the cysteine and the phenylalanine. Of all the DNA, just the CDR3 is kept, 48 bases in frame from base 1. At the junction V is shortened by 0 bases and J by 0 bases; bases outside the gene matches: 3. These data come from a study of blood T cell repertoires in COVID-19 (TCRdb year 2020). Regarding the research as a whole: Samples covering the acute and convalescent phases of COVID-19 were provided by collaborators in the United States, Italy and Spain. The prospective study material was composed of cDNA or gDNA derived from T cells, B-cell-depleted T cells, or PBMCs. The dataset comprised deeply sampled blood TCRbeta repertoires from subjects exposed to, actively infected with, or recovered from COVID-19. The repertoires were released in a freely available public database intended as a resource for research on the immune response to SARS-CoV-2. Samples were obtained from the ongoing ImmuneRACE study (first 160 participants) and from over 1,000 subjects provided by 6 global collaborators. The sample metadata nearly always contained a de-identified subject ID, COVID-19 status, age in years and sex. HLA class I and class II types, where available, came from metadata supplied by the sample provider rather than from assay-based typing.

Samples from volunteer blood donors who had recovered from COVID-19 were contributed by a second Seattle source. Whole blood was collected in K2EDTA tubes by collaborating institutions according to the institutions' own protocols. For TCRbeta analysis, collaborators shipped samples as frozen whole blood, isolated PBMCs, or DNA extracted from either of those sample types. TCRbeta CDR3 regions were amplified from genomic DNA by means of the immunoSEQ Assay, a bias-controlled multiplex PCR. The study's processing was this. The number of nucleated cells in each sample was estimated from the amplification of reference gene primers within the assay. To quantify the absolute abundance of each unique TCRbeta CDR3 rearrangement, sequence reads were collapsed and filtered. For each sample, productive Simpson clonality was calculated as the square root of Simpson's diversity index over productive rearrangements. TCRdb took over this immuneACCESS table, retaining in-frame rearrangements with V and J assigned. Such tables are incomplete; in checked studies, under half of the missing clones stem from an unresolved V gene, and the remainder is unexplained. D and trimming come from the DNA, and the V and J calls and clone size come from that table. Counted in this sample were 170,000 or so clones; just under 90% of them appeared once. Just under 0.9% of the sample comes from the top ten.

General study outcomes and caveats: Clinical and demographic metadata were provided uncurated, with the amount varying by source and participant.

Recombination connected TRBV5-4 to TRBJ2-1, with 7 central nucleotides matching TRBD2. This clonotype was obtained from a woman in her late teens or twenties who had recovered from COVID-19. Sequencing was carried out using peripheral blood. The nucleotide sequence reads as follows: TGTGCCAGCAGCTTGGACGGGGGGAGCTCCTACAATGAGCAGTTCTTC. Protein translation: CASSLDGGSSYNEQFF. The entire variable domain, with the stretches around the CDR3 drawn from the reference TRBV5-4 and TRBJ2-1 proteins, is ETGVTQSPTHLIKTRGQQVTLRCSSQSGHNTVSWYQQALGQGPQFIFQYYREEENGRGNFPPRFSGLQFPNYSSELNVNALELDDSALYLCASSLDGGSSYNEQFFGPGTRLTVL.